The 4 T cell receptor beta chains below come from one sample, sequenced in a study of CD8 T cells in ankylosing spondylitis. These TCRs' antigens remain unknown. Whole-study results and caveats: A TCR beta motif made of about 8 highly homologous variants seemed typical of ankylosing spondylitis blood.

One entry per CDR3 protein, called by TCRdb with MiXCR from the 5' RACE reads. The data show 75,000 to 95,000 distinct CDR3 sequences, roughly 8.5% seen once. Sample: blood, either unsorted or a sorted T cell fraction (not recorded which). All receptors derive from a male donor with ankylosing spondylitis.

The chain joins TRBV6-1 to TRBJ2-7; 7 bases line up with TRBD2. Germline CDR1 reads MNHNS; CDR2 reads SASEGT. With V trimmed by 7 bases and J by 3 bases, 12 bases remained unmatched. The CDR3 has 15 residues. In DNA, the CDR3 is TGTGCCAGCACCCTCGGGGAGGGGAGGCTCTACGAGCAGTACTTC. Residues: CASTLGEGRLYEQYF.

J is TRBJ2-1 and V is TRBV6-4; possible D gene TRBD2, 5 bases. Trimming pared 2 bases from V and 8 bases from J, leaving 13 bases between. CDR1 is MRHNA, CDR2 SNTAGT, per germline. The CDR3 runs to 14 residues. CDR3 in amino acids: CASSDSRIGDEQFF. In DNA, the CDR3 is TGTGCCAGCAGTGACAGTCGAATCGGGGATGAGCAGTTCTTC.

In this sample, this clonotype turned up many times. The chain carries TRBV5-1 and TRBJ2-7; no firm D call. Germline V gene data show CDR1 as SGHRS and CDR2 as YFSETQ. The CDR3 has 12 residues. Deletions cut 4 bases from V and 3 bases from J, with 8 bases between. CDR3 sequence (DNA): TGCGCCAGCAGCACAGAAGGCTACGAGCAGTACTTC. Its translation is CASSTEGYEQYF.

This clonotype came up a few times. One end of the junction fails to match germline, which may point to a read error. In DNA form, the CDR3 reads TGCGCCAGCAGCCCCGGGACAGGGGGCGAAACCGCCTTC. It yields the protein CASSPGTGGETAF. The chain joins TRBV5-1 to TRBJ2-7, with 12 bases that match TRBD1. The CDR3 has 13 amino acids. CDR1 is SGHRS, CDR2 YFSETQ, per germline.